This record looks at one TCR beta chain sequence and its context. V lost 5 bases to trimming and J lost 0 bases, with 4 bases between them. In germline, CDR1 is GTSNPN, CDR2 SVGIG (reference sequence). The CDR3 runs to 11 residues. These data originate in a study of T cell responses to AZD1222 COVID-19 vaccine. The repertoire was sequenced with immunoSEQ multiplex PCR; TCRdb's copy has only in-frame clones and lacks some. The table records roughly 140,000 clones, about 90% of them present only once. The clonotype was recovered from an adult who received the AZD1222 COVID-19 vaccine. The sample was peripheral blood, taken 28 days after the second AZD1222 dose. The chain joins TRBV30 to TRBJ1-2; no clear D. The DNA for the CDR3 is TGTGCCTGGCAGGCTAACTATGGCTACACCTTC. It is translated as CAWQANYGYTF. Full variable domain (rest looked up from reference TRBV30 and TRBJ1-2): SQTIHQWPATLVQPVGSPLSLECTVEGTSNPNLYWYRQAAGRGLQLLFYSVGIGQISSEVPQNLSASRPQDRQFILSSKKLLLSDSGFYLCAWQANYGYTFGSGTRLTVV.